These 2 T cell receptor beta chains came from one sample sequenced in a study of blood T cell repertoires in COVID-19. Only in-frame clones appear in the TCRdb table, and some are missing; sequencing was by immunoSEQ multiplex PCR. The profile shows about 280,000 clones, just over 85% of them singletons. Sequencing was performed on peripheral blood. These receptors came from a woman between 25 and 40 years old with active or convalescent COVID-19.

The V gene is TRBV7-3, the J gene TRBJ2-1; 11 bases map to TRBD1. The CDR3 covers 15 residues. Per the germline V gene, CDR1 is SGHTA and CDR2 is FQGTGA. V gave up 2 bases and J gave up 8 bases; unmatched junction bases: 5. In DNA form, the CDR3 reads TGTGCCAGCAGCTTACGGGGACAGGGGGTCGATGAGCAGTTCTTC. Translating gives CASSLRGQGVDEQFF.

This clone has only one observation. This chain uses TRBV6-2 or TRBV6-3 with TRBJ1-1; 9 bases match TRBD1. CDR1 and CDR2 (germline): MNHEY, SVGEGT. With 4 bases clipped from V and 4 bases from J, the junction kept 10 bases outside the gene matches. This CDR3 has 16 amino acids. The CDR3 bases are TGTGCCAGCAGTTCGATGGGGACAGGGTCTGCCACTGAAGCTTTCTTT. Its protein product is CASSSMGTGSATEAFF.